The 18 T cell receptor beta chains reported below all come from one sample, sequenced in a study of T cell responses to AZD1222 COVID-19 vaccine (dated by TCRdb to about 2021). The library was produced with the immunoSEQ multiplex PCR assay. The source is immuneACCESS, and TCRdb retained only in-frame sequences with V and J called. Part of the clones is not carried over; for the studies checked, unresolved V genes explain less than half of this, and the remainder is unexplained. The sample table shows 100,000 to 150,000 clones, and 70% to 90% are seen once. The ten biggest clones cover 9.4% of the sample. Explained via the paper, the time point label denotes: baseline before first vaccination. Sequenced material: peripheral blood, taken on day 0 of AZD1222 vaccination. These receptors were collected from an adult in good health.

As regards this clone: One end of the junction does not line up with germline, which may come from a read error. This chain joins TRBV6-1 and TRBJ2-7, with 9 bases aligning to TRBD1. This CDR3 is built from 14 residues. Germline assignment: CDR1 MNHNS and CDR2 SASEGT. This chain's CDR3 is CASSDAGQGYGQYF. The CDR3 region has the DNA TGTGCCAGCAGTGACGCGGGACAGGGCTACGGGCAGTACTTC.

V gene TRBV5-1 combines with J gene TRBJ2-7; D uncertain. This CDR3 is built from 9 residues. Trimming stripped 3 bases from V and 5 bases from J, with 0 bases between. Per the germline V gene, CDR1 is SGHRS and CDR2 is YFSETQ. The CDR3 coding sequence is TGCGCCAGCAGCTACGAGCAGTACTTC. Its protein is CASSYEQYF.

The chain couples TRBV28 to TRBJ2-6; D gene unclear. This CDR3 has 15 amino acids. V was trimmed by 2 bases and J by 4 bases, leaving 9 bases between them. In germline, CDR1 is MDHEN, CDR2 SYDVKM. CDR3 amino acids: CASSLTGSGANVLTF. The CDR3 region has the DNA TGTGCCAGCAGTTTAACGGGCTCCGGGGCCAACGTCCTGACTTTC.

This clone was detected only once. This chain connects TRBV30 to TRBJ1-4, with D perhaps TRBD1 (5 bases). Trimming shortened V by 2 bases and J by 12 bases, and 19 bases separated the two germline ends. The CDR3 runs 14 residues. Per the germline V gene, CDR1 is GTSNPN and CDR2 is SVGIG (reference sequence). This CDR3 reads CAWSKGFQGVELFF. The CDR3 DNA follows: TGTGCCTGGAGTAAAGGATTCCAGGGAGTAGAACTGTTTTTT. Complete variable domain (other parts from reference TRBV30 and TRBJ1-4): SQTIHQWPATLVQPVGSPLSLECTVEGTSNPNLYWYRQAAGRGLQLLFYSVGIGQISSEVPQNLSASRPQDRQFILSSKKLLLSDSGFYLCAWSKGFQGVELFFGSGTQLSVL.

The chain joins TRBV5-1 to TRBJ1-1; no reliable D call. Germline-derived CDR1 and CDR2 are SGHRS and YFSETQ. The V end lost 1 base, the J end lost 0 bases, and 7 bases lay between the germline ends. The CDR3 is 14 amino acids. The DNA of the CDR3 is TGCGCCAGCAGCTTGTTTGGTGTGAACACTGAAGCTTTCTTT. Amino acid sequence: CASSLFGVNTEAFF.

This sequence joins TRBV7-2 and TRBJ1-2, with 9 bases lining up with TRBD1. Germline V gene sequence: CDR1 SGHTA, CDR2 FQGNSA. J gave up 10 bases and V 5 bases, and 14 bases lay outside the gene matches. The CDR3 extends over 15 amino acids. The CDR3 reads CASSRSSRDRVAYTF. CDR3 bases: TGTGCCAGCAGCAGGAGCTCCCGGGACAGGGTGGCCTACACCTTC.

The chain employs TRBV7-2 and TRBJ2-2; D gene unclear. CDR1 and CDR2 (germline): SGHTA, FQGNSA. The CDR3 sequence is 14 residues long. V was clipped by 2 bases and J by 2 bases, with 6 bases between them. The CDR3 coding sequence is TGTGCCAGCAGCTTACGGGTAAACACCGGGGAGCTGTTTTTT. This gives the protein CASSLRVNTGELFF.

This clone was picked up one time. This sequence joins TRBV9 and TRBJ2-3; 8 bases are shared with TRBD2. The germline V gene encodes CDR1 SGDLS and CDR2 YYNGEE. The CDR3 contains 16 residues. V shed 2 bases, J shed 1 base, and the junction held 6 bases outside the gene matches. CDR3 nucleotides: TGTGCCAGCAGCGTTTTTGGACTAGCAGGCACAGATACGCAGTATTTT. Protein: CASSVFGLAGTDTQYF.

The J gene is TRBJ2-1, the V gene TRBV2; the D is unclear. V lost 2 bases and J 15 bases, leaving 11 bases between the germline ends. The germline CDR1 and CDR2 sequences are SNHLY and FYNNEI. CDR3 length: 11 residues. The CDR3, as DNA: TGTGCCAGCAGTGAAAGAGCCCCGCGGTTCTTC. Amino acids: CASSERAPRFF.

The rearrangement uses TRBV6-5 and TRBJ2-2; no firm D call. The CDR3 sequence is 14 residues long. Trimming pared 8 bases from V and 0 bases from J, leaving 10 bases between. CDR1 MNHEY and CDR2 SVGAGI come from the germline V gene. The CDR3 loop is CASYGYPNTGELFF. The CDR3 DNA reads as TGTGCCAGCTATGGGTACCCGAACACCGGGGAGCTGTTTTTT.

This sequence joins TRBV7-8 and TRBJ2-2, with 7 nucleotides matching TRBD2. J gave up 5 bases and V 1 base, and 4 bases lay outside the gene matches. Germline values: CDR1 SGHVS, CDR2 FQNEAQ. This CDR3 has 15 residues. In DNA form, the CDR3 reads TGTGCCAGCAGCTTAGTTAGCGGGTGGACCGGGGAGCTGTTTTTT. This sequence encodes CASSLVSGWTGELFF.

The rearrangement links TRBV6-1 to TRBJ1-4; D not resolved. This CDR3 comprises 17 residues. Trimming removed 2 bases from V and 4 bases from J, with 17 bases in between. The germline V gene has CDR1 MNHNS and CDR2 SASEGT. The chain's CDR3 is CASSEPMAGRGNEKLFF. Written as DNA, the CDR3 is TGTGCCAGCAGTGAACCGATGGCGGGTCGCGGTAATGAAAAACTGTTTTTT.

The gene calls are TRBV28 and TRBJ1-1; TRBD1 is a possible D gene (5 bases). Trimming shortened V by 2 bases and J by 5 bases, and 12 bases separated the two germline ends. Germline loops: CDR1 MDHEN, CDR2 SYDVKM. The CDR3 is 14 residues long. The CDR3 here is CASSLTPGETEAFF. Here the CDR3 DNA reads TGTGCCAGCAGTTTAACCCCGGGGGAGACTGAAGCTTTCTTT.

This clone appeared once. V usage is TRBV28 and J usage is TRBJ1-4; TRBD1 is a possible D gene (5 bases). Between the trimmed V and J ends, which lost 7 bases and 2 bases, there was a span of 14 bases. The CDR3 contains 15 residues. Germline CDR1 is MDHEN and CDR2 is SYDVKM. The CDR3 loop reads CASIHGGNTNEKLFF. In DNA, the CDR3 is TGTGCCAGCATCCATGGGGGTAACACTAATGAAAAACTGTTTTTT.

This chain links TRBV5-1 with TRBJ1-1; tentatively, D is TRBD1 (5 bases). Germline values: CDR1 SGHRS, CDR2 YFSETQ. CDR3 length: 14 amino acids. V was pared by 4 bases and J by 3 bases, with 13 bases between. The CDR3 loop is CASSQGTADTEAFF. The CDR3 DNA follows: TGCGCCAGCAGCCAAGGGACGGCCGACACTGAAGCTTTCTTT.

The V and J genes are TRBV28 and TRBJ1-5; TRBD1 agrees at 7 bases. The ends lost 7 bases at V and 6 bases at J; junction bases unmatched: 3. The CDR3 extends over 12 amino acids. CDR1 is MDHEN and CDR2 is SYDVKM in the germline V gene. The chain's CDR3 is CASTGGGQPQHF. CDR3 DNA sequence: TGTGCCAGCACAGGGGGAGGTCAGCCCCAGCATTTT.

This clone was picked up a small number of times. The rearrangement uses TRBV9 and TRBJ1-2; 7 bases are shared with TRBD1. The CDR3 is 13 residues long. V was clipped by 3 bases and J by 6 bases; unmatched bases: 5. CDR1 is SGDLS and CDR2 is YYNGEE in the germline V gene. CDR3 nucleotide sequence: TGTGCCAGCAGCGCGAGGGGGCAGGATGGCTACACCTTC. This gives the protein CASSARGQDGYTF.

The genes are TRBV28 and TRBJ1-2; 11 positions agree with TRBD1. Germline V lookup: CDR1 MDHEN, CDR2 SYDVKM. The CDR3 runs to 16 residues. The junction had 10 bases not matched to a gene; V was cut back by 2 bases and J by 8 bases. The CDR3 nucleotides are TGTGCCAGCAGTTTAATCGGACAGGGGGCGAGAGGAGGCTACACCTTC. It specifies CASSLIGQGARGGYTF.